Shown below are 15 T cell receptor beta chains from a single sample sequenced in a study of shared T cell receptors in the human thymus. This table comes from immunoSEQ multiplex PCR, and its TCRdb copy is limited to in-frame clones, with some not included. The sample lists fewer than 700,000 clones, around nine tenths occurring once. These same data were also listed under a study on human thymus T cells.

Source material: thymocytes. The receptors come from a boy under two years old with a congenital heart defect.

This chain uses TRBV18 with TRBJ2-1; weak D call: TRBD2 (5 bases). Per germline, CDR1 KGHSH and CDR2 LQKENI. The CDR3 contains 14 residues. The ends were cut back, 5 bases at V and 6 bases at J, with 14 bases in the middle. The CDR3 nucleotides read TGTGCCAGCTCAAGCGGTCCATCAAGCAATGAGCAGTTCTTC. This sequence encodes CASSSGPSSNEQFF. Full variable domain (missing parts from reference TRBV18 and TRBJ2-1): NAGVMQNPRHLVRRRGQEARLRCSPMKGHSHVYWYRQLPEEGLKFMVYLQKENIIDESGMPKERFSAEFPKEGPSILRIQQVVRGDSAAYFCASSSGPSSNEQFFGPGTRLTVL.

The chain uses TRBV7-3 and TRBJ2-3, with D tentatively TRBD1 (5 bases). Trimming removed 5 bases at V and 8 bases at J, with 11 bases between. The germline V gene has CDR1 SGHTA and CDR2 FQGTGA. CDR3 length: 12 amino acids. The CDR3 DNA is TGTGCCAGCAGCGGACATCCTGGTACGCAGTATTTT. Translation: CASSGHPGTQYF.

The chain joins TRBV2 to TRBJ1-3; no firm D call. Deletions cut 4 bases from V and 4 bases from J, with 2 bases between. CDR1 SNHLY and CDR2 FYNNEI come from the germline V gene. This CDR3 is built from 11 residues. The CDR3 sequence is CASSAGNTIYF. The CDR3 DNA reads TGTGCCAGCAGTGCGGGAAACACCATATATTTT. The full variable domain, with the rest looked up from reference TRBV2 and TRBJ1-3, is EPEVTQTPSHQVTQMGQEVILRCVPISNHLYFYWYRQILGQKVEFLVSFYNNEISEKSEIFDDQFSVERPDGSNFTLKIRSTKLEDSAMYFCASSAGNTIYFGEGSWLTVV.

The V and J genes are TRBV28 and TRBJ2-1; 9 bases are a match to TRBD2. Per germline, CDR1 MDHEN and CDR2 SYDVKM. The ends lost 10 bases at V and 8 bases at J; junction bases unmatched: 18. CDR3 length: 16 amino acids. The CDR3 region has the DNA TGTGCCACCACGGTCGGGCGGGAGGGCCTTTTCTATGAGCAGTTCTTC. It specifies CATTVGREGLFYEQFF.

This rearrangement joins TRBV30 to TRBJ2-7; perhaps TRBD1 as D (6 bases). The CDR3 contains 20 residues. V was pared by 1 base and J by 0 bases, with 28 bases between. CDR1 and CDR2 (germline): GTSNPN, SVGIG (reference sequence). CDR3 DNA: TGTGCCTGGAGTGCCAACGACAGGCCCTACTATTATAGGAGCTCCTACGAGCAGTACTTC. Its translation is CAWSANDRPYYYRSSYEQYF.

J is TRBJ2-1 and V is TRBV27; 8 nucleotides line up with TRBD2. The CDR3 covers 15 residues. Germline trimming cut 6 bases from V and 7 bases from J; bases unmatched to any gene: 11. Germline V gene data show CDR1 as MNHEY and CDR2 as SMNVEV (reference sequence). For the CDR3, the DNA is TGTGCCAGCAGACCCAGCGGGGGTCCACAAAATGAGCAGTTCTTC. This translates into CASRPSGGPQNEQFF.

This clone was detected only a few times. The J gene is TRBJ1-5, the V gene TRBV19; 9 bases agree with TRBD1. V was pared by 9 bases and J by 0 bases, with 12 bases of the junction left unmatched. CDR1 is LNHDA and CDR2 is SQIVND in the germline V gene (reference sequence). This CDR3 region has 17 residues. The CDR3 spells CASRRRDRVTSNQPQHF. The DNA of the CDR3 is TGTGCCAGCCGGCGCCGGGACAGGGTAACTAGCAATCAGCCCCAGCATTTT.

J is TRBJ1-5 and V is TRBV19; the D is unclear. The germline CDR1 and CDR2 sequences are LNHDA and SQIVND (reference sequence). Trimming shortened V by 4 bases and J by 3 bases, and 16 bases separated the two germline ends. The CDR3 is made up of 16 amino acids. The CDR3 nucleotides are TGTGCCAGTAGTAAATGGAACAGTGGCGACAATCAGCCCCAGCATTTT. As protein: CASSKWNSGDNQPQHF.

The chain links TRBV27 to TRBJ1-2; a weak D match, TRBD1 (5 bases). CDR1 is MNHEY and CDR2 is SMNVEV in the germline V gene (reference sequence). With 4 bases removed from V and 6 bases from J, the gap between germline ends came to 6 bases. This CDR3 contains 11 residues. DNA for the CDR3: TGTGCCAGCAGTTCAGGGAATGGCTACACCTTC. Residues: CASSSGNGYTF.

The rearrangement joins TRBV11-2 to TRBJ2-4; 10 bases map to TRBD2. Trimming cost V 0 bases and J 3 bases; bases outside gene matches: 11. This CDR3 has 19 residues. CDR1 and CDR2 (germline): SGHAT, FQNNGV. The CDR3 DNA follows: TGTGCCAGCAGCTTAGAGGGAGGTCCTAGCGGGAGTGGCAAAAACATTCAGTACTTC. Its translation is CASSLEGGPSGSGKNIQYF. Together with reference TRBV11-2 and TRBJ2-4, the CDR3 gives the full variable domain: EAGVAQSPRYKIIEKRQSVAFWCNPISGHATLYWYQQILGQGPKLLIQFQNNGVVDDSQLPKDRFSAERLKGVDSTLKIQPAKLEDSAVYLCASSLEGGPSGSGKNIQYFGAGTRLSVL.

This chain uses TRBV5-5 with TRBJ2-1; perhaps TRBD2 as D (6 bases). Trimming took off 4 bases at V and 10 bases at J, with 18 bases between the two ends. Germline V lookup: CDR1 SGHKS, CDR2 YYEKEE (reference sequence). The CDR3 spans 14 residues. CDR3: CASSRTEGRGEQFF. The CDR3 DNA sequence: TGTGCCAGCAGCCGGACGGAGGGCCGTGGGGAGCAGTTCTTC.

The chain is built from TRBV5-1 and TRBJ1-1, with 7 bases identical to TRBD1. Germline lookup yields CDR1 SGHRS and CDR2 YFSETQ. J was trimmed by 3 bases and V by 0 bases; bases with no gene match: 5. The CDR3 consists of 15 residues. The CDR3 is CASSLEDREDTEAFF. CDR3 in DNA: TGCGCCAGCAGCTTGGAAGACAGGGAAGACACTGAAGCTTTCTTT.

V and J are TRBV4-2 and TRBJ1-5, with 8 bases lining up with TRBD1. The ends lost 1 base at V and 2 bases at J; junction bases unmatched: 10. CDR1 and CDR2 (germline): LGHNA, YNFKEQ. This CDR3 is 18 amino acids long. CDR3 sequence (DNA): TGTGCCAGCAGCCAAGTTCCTGGGCTGACAGGGGGCAATCAGCCCCAGCATTTT. This codes for CASSQVPGLTGGNQPQHF.

The chain joins TRBV27 to TRBJ2-2; a weak D match, TRBD1 (5 bases). Per the germline V gene, CDR1 is MNHEY and CDR2 is SMNVEV (reference sequence). The CDR3 covers 16 residues. Trimming left V 3 bases short and J 0 bases short, with 11 bases between. The CDR3 region is CASSFWAGTNTGELFF. DNA for the CDR3: TGTGCCAGCAGTTTTTGGGCAGGGACGAACACCGGGGAGCTGTTTTTT.

The rearrangement links TRBV19 to TRBJ2-5; 8 bases are a match to TRBD2. This CDR3 region has 14 residues. Germline V CDR1 and CDR2: LNHDA, SQIVND (reference sequence). With 0 bases clipped from V and 5 bases from J, the junction kept 2 bases outside the gene matches. CDR3 loop: CASSIDTSGETQYF. CDR3 DNA: TGTGCCAGTAGTATAGATACTAGCGGCGAGACCCAGTACTTC.